This T cell receptor (beta chain) is from a study of cytomegalovirus exposure and HLA in healthy donors. Study-wide results and limits: TCR beta V- and J-gene trimming was later associated with a missense DCLRE1C variant.

The ends lost 3 bases at V and 8 bases at J; junction bases unmatched: 6. This CDR3 comprises 14 residues. Germline-derived CDR1 and CDR2 are SGHNT and YYREEE (reference sequence). This clone was found a few times. Its antigen is undetermined. The PCR was carried out with 60 Vbeta primers and 13 Jbeta primers. Produced via immunoSEQ multiplex PCR; TCRdb's table is partial and in-frame only. This table has about 150,000 clones, 70% to 90% appearing once. Sequencing was performed on PBMCs. The TCR comes from a woman in her thirties or forties in good health and CMV-seropositive. The gene calls are TRBV5-4 and TRBJ1-4; TRBD1 aligns across 8 bases. CDR3 DNA: TGTGCCAGCAGCTCACAGGGGGGTCTAGAAAAACTGTTTTTT. Protein product: CASSSQGGLEKLFF.